These 12 T cell receptor beta chains originate from one sample sequenced in a study of blood T cell repertoires in COVID-19. The method was immunoSEQ multiplex PCR; TCRdb's version includes in-frame clones alone and lacks a portion of them. The data show 95,000 to 120,000 clones, with 85% seen just once and more than 10% held by the top ten. The specimen was peripheral blood. These receptors were taken from a human donor in a cohort sampled during active COVID-19.

The V and J genes are TRBV5-1 and TRBJ1-1, with 8 bases identical to TRBD1. The length of the CDR3 is 15 residues. Trimming cost V 5 bases and J 6 bases; bases outside gene matches: 12. The V gene's germline CDR1 is SGHRS and CDR2 YFSETQ. CDR3 bases: TGCGCCAGCAGGCCGGCACAGGGGGACTTCGCTGAAGCTTTCTTT. Its protein product is CASRPAQGDFAEAFF.

This sequence joins TRBV6-5 and TRBJ1-2, with no clear D. Trimming shortened V by 6 bases and J by 3 bases, and 17 bases separated the two germline ends. CDR1 MNHEY and CDR2 SVGAGI come from the germline V gene. This CDR3 is 15 amino acids long. The CDR3 DNA reads as TGTGCCAGCAGGCGTATGACTAGATCTGACTATGGCTACACCTTC. Translating gives CASRRMTRSDYGYTF.

This clone was found a few times. This chain connects TRBV5-1 to TRBJ2-2; 10 nucleotides line up with TRBD1. This CDR3 contains 15 residues. V shed 3 bases and J 4 bases; nucleotides not matched to a gene: 3. From germline, CDR1 is SGHRS and CDR2 YFSETQ. The CDR3: CASSSRQGATGELFF. The CDR3 nucleotides read TGCGCCAGCAGCTCCAGACAGGGGGCCACCGGGGAGCTGTTTTTT.

The rearrangement joins TRBV29-1 to TRBJ2-7, with D perhaps TRBD1 (6 bases). Trimming took 1 base from V and 2 from J, leaving 9 bases between them. Germline CDR1 reads SQVTM; CDR2 reads ANQGSEA. This CDR3 region has 13 residues. DNA of the CDR3: TGCAGCGTTGAAGGGCAGGGGACCTACGAGCAGTACTTC. Amino acid sequence: CSVEGQGTYEQYF.

The chain is built from TRBV15 and TRBJ1-5; D possibly corresponds to TRBD1 (5 bases). Germline V gene sequence: CDR1 LNHNV, CDR2 YYDKDF (reference sequence). The V and J ends lost 0 bases and 6 bases respectively, with 6 bases between them. There are 13 residues in the CDR3. The CDR3, as DNA: TGTGCCACCAGCAGAGAGGGGGGTCAGCCCCAGCATTTT. As protein: CATSREGGQPQHF.

The chain joins TRBV5-1 to TRBJ2-5; 8 bases match TRBD1. Germline CDR1 and CDR2: SGHRS and YFSETQ. The ends lost 4 bases at V and 9 bases at J; junction bases unmatched: 14. The CDR3 sequence is 15 residues long. This CDR3 reads CASSLNSGQEGAQYF. The CDR3 DNA reads as TGCGCCAGCAGCCTAAACTCGGGACAGGAAGGAGCCCAGTACTTC.

V gene TRBV2 combines with J gene TRBJ2-2; TRBD2 matches at 11 bases. Germline CDR1 SNHLY, CDR2 FYNNEI. CDR3 size: 15 residues. V lost 8 bases and J lost 8; bases outside the gene matches: 10. The CDR3 region is CASGRTSGQSGELFF. The CDR3 DNA is TGTGCCAGCGGAAGGACTAGCGGGCAGTCGGGGGAGCTGTTTTTT.

The chain combines TRBV10-3 with TRBJ1-5; possibly TRBD1 for D (6 bases). V lost 0 bases and J lost 3, with 12 bases in between. The CDR3 consists of 16 residues. CDR1 is ENHRY, CDR2 SYGVKD, per germline. CDR3: CAISESPGGANQPQHF. For the CDR3, the DNA is TGTGCCATCAGTGAGTCCCCTGGGGGGGCCAATCAGCCCCAGCATTTT.

J is TRBJ2-7 and V is TRBV27; 11 bases match TRBD1. J was trimmed by 5 bases and V by 0 bases; bases with no gene match: 3. Germline CDR1 reads MNHEY; CDR2 reads SMNVEV (reference sequence). There are 15 residues in the CDR3. The CDR3 loop is CASSLSRTGGNEQYF. As DNA, the CDR3 is TGTGCCAGCAGTTTATCGAGGACAGGGGGCAACGAGCAGTACTTC.

The gene calls are TRBV19 and TRBJ1-2, with D possibly matching TRBD1 (6 bases). CDR1 and CDR2 (germline): LNHDA, SQIVND (reference sequence). The V end lost 5 bases, the J end lost 3 bases, and 13 bases lay between the germline ends. The CDR3 is made up of 14 amino acids. CDR3 protein: CASSLRGGDYGYTF. CDR3 bases: TGTGCCAGTAGTCTCCGAGGGGGAGACTATGGCTACACCTTC.

The chain employs TRBV6-5 and TRBJ1-6, with TRBD1 identical over 7 bases. Germline V gene sequence: CDR1 MNHEY, CDR2 SVGAGI. The CDR3 runs 15 residues. Trimming at V came to 7 bases and at J to 8 bases, leaving 11 bases not matched to a gene. Written as DNA, the CDR3 is TGTGCCAGCACTATCTCGCCAACAGGGGATTCACCCCTCCACTTT. Translating gives CASTISPTGDSPLHF.

The V gene is TRBV28, the J gene TRBJ1-6, with D perhaps TRBD1 (6 bases). The CDR3 length is 13 residues. Trimming left V 3 bases short and J 10 bases short, with 10 bases between. Germline assignment: CDR1 MDHEN and CDR2 SYDVKM. The CDR3 coding sequence is TGTGCCAGCAGTTTGCTACAGGGCTCACCCCTCCACTTT. Its protein product is CASSLLQGSPLHF.